The clone carrying this T cell receptor (beta chain) was counted ten times or more. CDR1 and CDR2 from the germline V gene are SEHNR and FQNEAQ (reference sequence). The CDR3 runs 11 residues. Trimming took 6 bases from V and 1 from J, leaving 3 bases between them. The sample is drawn from a study of control samples from healthy donors and cancer patients. Some clones are missing from TCRdb's copy, which holds only in-frame ones; the method was immunoSEQ multiplex PCR. The sample consists of some 130,000 clones, more than 90% of them appearing once. The receptor was derived from a man between 18 and 29 years old in good health. The sequenced sample was blood. V gene TRBV7-9 combines with J gene TRBJ1-1; D call uncertain. The CDR3 reads CASRENTEAFF. The CDR3, as DNA: TGTGCCAGCAGGGAGAACACTGAAGCTTTCTTT.